Reported below is one T cell receptor (beta chain). No antigen is known for it. TCRdb independently ran MiXCR on the reads; one entry per CDR3 protein. The sample holds about 900,000 distinct CDR3 sequences, approximately 33% seen once. This entry belongs to a study of T cell repertoires in cytomegalovirus infection. Study-wide findings and caveats: HLA-C-restricted CMV-specific TCR beta clonotypes were dominant in the ex vivo response.

Trimming removed 5 bases from V and 10 bases from J; junction bases left unmatched: 3. CDR1 SGHVS and CDR2 FNYEAQ come from the germline V gene. The CDR3 runs to 13 residues. This specimen consisted of cultured CD8+ T cells from PBMCs, obtained from culture after CMV antigen stimulation. V gene TRBV7-6 combines with J gene TRBJ1-4; 11 bases fit TRBD1. The source is a human donor in good health (CMV status not recorded). Some clones in this sample may be carry-over from other donors' samples. CDR3 DNA: TGTGCCAGCAGCCCCGGGACAGGGGGAAAACTGTTTTTT. This gives the protein CASSPGTGGKLFF.